A single sample is the source of the 29 T cell receptor beta chains below, sequenced in a study of T cell responses to AZD1222 COVID-19 vaccine. Assay: immunoSEQ multiplex PCR; the TCRdb copy retains only in-frame clones and omits some. The table includes about 120,000 clones, around 86% detected once. Sequences were derived from peripheral blood, sampled on day 0 of AZD1222 vaccination. The receptors originated from an adult in good health.

The chain employs TRBV28 and TRBJ1-2, with D unresolved. Trimming removed 5 bases from V and 3 bases from J, with 7 bases in between. CDR1 and CDR2 from the germline V gene are MDHEN and SYDVKM. The CDR3 is 12 amino acids. The CDR3 is CASSGRHYGYTF. DNA of the CDR3: TGTGCCAGCAGTGGCAGACACTATGGCTACACCTTC.

This clone was counted a single time. The chain has TRBV6-1 and TRBJ2-2; no firm D call. Germline V gene sequence: CDR1 MNHNS, CDR2 SASEGT. Trimming shortened V by 2 bases and J by 2 bases, and 12 bases separated the two germline ends. The CDR3 is 16 residues long. The CDR3 is CASSERRRKNTGELFF. The CDR3 DNA follows: TGTGCCAGCAGTGAACGCAGGCGGAAAAACACCGGGGAGCTGTTTTTT.

The chain carries TRBV5-6 and TRBJ2-7, with TRBD1 matching 7 bases. The germline V gene encodes CDR1 SGHDT and CDR2 YYEEEE. The CDR3 covers 17 residues. After removal of 0 bases from V and 4 bases from J, the junction contained 13 bases not matched to a gene. The CDR3 is CASSLAPMTGRIYEQYF. The CDR3 DNA reads as TGTGCCAGCAGCTTGGCCCCTATGACAGGGCGGATTTACGAGCAGTACTTC.

The table lists this clone with a few counts. The genes are TRBV5-1 and TRBJ1-3; D call uncertain. The CDR3 has 13 residues. In germline, CDR1 is SGHRS, CDR2 YFSETQ. Trimming shortened V by 0 bases and J by 2 bases, and 3 bases separated the two germline ends. CDR3 in DNA: TGCGCCAGCAGCTTGGTAACTGGAAACACCATATATTTT. Translated: CASSLVTGNTIYF.

This chain connects TRBV7-9 to TRBJ1-1; 8 nucleotides line up with TRBD1. V lost 4 bases to trimming and J lost 6 bases; unmatched junction nucleotides: 7. The CDR3 is 14 residues long. CDR1 and CDR2 (germline): SEHNR, FQNEAQ (reference sequence). The CDR3 spells CASSSDRGGPEAFF. CDR3 sequence (DNA): TGTGCCAGCAGCTCCGACAGGGGTGGGCCTGAAGCTTTCTTT.

This clone occurred once. Here the CDR3 DNA reads TGTGCCAGCAGCTTACGGGCGGGAGGCACTTACGAGCAGTACTTC. Translated: CASSLRAGGTYEQYF. This chain connects TRBV11-3 to TRBJ2-7, with 8 bases aligning to TRBD2. After removal of 2 bases from V and 4 bases from J, the junction contained 7 bases not matched to a gene. The CDR3 totals 15 residues. Germline V gene data show CDR1 as SGHNT and CDR2 as YENEEA.

The V call is TRBV5-1, the J call TRBJ2-5; weak D call: TRBD1 (5 bases). Deletions cut 1 base from V and 5 bases from J, with 9 bases between. This CDR3 is 13 amino acids long. Germline V gene sequence: CDR1 SGHRS, CDR2 YFSETQ. As DNA, the CDR3 is TGCGCCAGCAGCTTGAAGGGGTGGGAGACCCAGTACTTC. It is translated as CASSLKGWETQYF.

This clone was detected only a few times. This chain connects TRBV2 to TRBJ1-6; possible D gene TRBD1, 5 bases. Germline V gene data show CDR1 as SNHLY and CDR2 as FYNNEI. This CDR3 comprises 14 residues. Between the trimmed V and J ends, which lost 6 bases and 7 bases, there was a span of 13 bases. The CDR3 region has the DNA TGTGCCAGCAGGGGGGGGGTCGGGAATTCACCCCTCCACTTT. It translates to CASRGGVGNSPLHF.

The rearrangement links TRBV27 to TRBJ1-6, with D possibly being TRBD1 (6 bases). The V end was cut by 7 bases, the J end by 9 bases, with 22 bases between. The CDR3 totals 16 residues. Germline V gene sequence: CDR1 MNHEY, CDR2 SMNVEV (reference sequence). The CDR3 DNA reads TGTGCCAGCACTTGGGGGGACACCATCCGGGGTTCACCCCTCCACTTT. Amino acid sequence: CASTWGDTIRGSPLHF.

The chain's CDR3 is CASSPPGTDTQYF. CDR3 DNA sequence: TGTGCCAGCAGCCCGCCAGGAACAGATACGCAGTATTTT. The chain is built from TRBV5-6 and TRBJ2-3; D remains ambiguous. V lost 4 bases, J lost 3 bases, and 9 bases lay in between. Germline loops: CDR1 SGHDT, CDR2 YYEEEE. This CDR3 is built from 13 residues.

The rearrangement links TRBV7-3 to TRBJ2-1; 7 bases match TRBD2. The CDR3 contains 16 residues. After removal of 5 bases from V and 0 bases from J, the junction contained 7 bases not matched to a gene. The V gene's germline CDR1 is SGHTA and CDR2 FQGTGA. CDR3 DNA sequence: TGTGCCAGCAGCCCCGAGGGCGGGAGCTCCTACAATGAGCAGTTCTTC. This encodes CASSPEGGSSYNEQFF. The whole variable domain, filled in from reference TRBV7-3 and TRBJ2-1, reads GAGVSQTPSNKVTEKGKYVELRCDPISGHTALYWYRQSLGQGPEFLIYFQGTGAADDSGLPNDRFFAVRPEGSVSTLKIQRTERGDSAVYLCASSPEGGSSYNEQFFGPGTRLTVL.

With respect to this clone: This sample includes further DNA sequences coding for the same CDR3. The chain has TRBV7-9 and TRBJ2-3; TRBD2 aligns across 7 bases. Unmatched junction bases numbered 2, after V lost 0 bases and J lost 2 bases. This CDR3 is 15 amino acids long. CDR1 and CDR2 from the germline V gene are SEHNR and FQNEAQ (reference sequence). This chain's CDR3 is CASSLAGGTTDTQYF. As DNA, the CDR3 is TGTGCCAGCAGCTTAGCCGGGGGGACCACAGATACGCAGTATTTT.

This chain's CDR3 is CAISGPAGGESSAGELFF. CDR3 in DNA: TGTGCCATCAGTGGCCCCGCCGGCGGTGAGAGCTCAGCCGGGGAGCTGTTTTTT. The chain recombines TRBV10-3 with TRBJ2-2; D is ambiguous. The CDR3 extends over 18 amino acids. V lost 4 bases and J lost 6, with 24 bases in between. Germline CDR1 ENHRY, CDR2 SYGVKD.

This clone was seen a single time. CDR3 nucleotide sequence: TGTGCCAGCAGCTCCCCGGCAGGCGAGCAGTACTTC. Encoded protein: CASSSPAGEQYF. The chain recombines TRBV7-2 with TRBJ2-7; D remains unclear. In germline, CDR1 is SGHTA, CDR2 FQGNSA. The CDR3 has 12 amino acids. V lost 4 bases, J lost 6 bases, and 10 bases lay in between.

The CDR3 coding sequence is TGTGCCAGAAGCCCCGTTCTGGCAGGGAGCACAGATACGCAGTATTTT. Protein: CARSPVLAGSTDTQYF. The chain recombines TRBV5-3 with TRBJ2-3, with a weak D call TRBD1 (5 bases). TRBV5-3 is an ORF for which the function is uncertain. CDR3 length: 16 residues. The V end lost 4 bases, the J end lost 0 bases, and 15 bases lay between the germline ends.

In nucleotides, the CDR3 is TGCAGCGTGGGGACTCTCCCAGGGTCACCCCTCCACTTT. It yields the protein CSVGTLPGSPLHF. The genes are TRBV29-1 and TRBJ1-6, with D maybe TRBD1 (5 bases). The CDR3 loop spans 13 amino acids. Per germline, CDR1 SQVTM and CDR2 ANQGSEA. The V end lost 6 bases, the J end lost 10 bases, and 16 bases lay between the germline ends.

The chain joins TRBV25-1 to TRBJ1-4; TRBD1 agrees at 9 bases. The CDR3 runs 16 residues. The V segment lost 4 bases and the J segment 8 bases; nucleotides outside the gene matches: 11. The germline V gene encodes CDR1 MGHDK and CDR2 SYGVNS. The CDR3 spells CASSARPGQGREKLFF. The CDR3 DNA reads as TGTGCCAGCAGTGCACGCCCGGGACAGGGAAGGGAAAAACTGTTTTTT.

The chain couples TRBV7-2 to TRBJ2-5, with D unclear. The CDR3 has 12 amino acids. The V end lost 4 bases, the J end lost 9 bases, and 12 bases lay between the germline ends. Germline CDR1 and CDR2: SGHTA and FQGNSA. The CDR3 DNA reads TGTGCCAGCAGCTCCGACTTGTTGGCCCAGTACTTC. Translating gives CASSSDLLAQYF.

The rearrangement joins TRBV11-2 to TRBJ1-2; D might be TRBD1 (5 bases). This CDR3 has 18 residues. CDR1 is SGHAT and CDR2 is FQNNGV in the germline V gene. V was pared by 7 bases and J by 0 bases, with 24 bases between. The CDR3 DNA follows: TGTGCCAGCAACCAAAGGCCCCCGTCGGACACCTCTAACTATGGCTACACCTTC. It translates to CASNQRPPSDTSNYGYTF.

J is TRBJ2-1 and V is TRBV7-2, with TRBD2 as a possible D gene (6 bases). The V gene lost 7 bases and the J gene lost 8 bases, with 18 bases spanning the gap. Germline assignment: CDR1 SGHTA and CDR2 FQGNSA. The CDR3 sequence is 14 residues long. The CDR3 spells CASTGRGRGDEQFF. CDR3 coding DNA: TGTGCCAGCACCGGACGGGGGAGAGGGGATGAGCAGTTCTTC.

Worth noting for this clone: One end of the junction does not line up with germline, which may come from a read error. The V call is TRBV7-2, the J call TRBJ2-1, with 9 bases lining up with TRBD2. There are 13 residues in the CDR3. Germline values: CDR1 SGHTA, CDR2 FQGNSA. The CDR3 nucleotides read TGTGCCAGCAGCCTAGCGGGGACCAATGAGCAGTTCTTC. Its protein product is CASSLAGTNEQFF.

The V and J genes are TRBV20-1 and TRBJ2-7; D remains ambiguous. The germline V gene encodes CDR1 DFQATT and CDR2 SNEGSKA (reference sequence). V was cut by 5 bases and J by 2 bases, with 7 bases left in between. The CDR3 is 11 residues long. CDR3 amino acids: CSALRPYEQYF. CDR3 nucleotide sequence: TGCAGTGCTCTTAGACCCTACGAGCAGTACTTC.

The chain uses TRBV30 and TRBJ1-1; D might be TRBD1 (5 bases). The CDR3 totals 12 residues. CDR1 is GTSNPN, CDR2 SVGIG, per germline (reference sequence). V shed 5 bases and J shed 7 bases, with 14 bases lying between them. CDR3 loop: CAWGTAAVEAFF. CDR3 DNA: TGTGCCTGGGGGACGGCAGCAGTTGAAGCTTTCTTT. Filled out from reference TRBV30 and TRBJ1-1, the complete variable domain reads SQTIHQWPATLVQPVGSPLSLECTVEGTSNPNLYWYRQAAGRGLQLLFYSVGIGQISSEVPQNLSASRPQDRQFILSSKKLLLSDSGFYLCAWGTAAVEAFFGQGTRLTVV.

This clone was seen a single time. V gene TRBV6-5 combines with J gene TRBJ1-3, with D possibly being TRBD1 (5 bases). Trimming stripped 6 bases from V and 0 bases from J, with 12 bases between. This CDR3 region has 15 residues. Looked up from germline, CDR1 is MNHEY and CDR2 is SVGAGI. CDR3 nucleotide sequence: TGTGCCAGCAGCCCCCTCACAGGCTCTGGAAACACCATATATTTT. It specifies CASSPLTGSGNTIYF.

V and J are TRBV18 and TRBJ2-1; TRBD1 matches at 9 bases. Germline assignment: CDR1 KGHSH and CDR2 LQKENI. The V and J ends lost 6 bases and 3 bases, in that order; junction bases with no gene match: 9. This CDR3 has 16 amino acids. This CDR3 is CASSSFGGQGYNEQFF. Written as DNA, the CDR3 is TGTGCCAGCTCCTCCTTCGGGGGACAGGGCTACAATGAGCAGTTCTTC.

The chain couples TRBV5-4 to TRBJ2-1; TRBD2 might be the D (7 bases). CDR1 SGHNT and CDR2 YYREEE come from the germline V gene (reference sequence). V gave up 0 bases and J gave up 7 bases, with 14 bases separating them. There are 15 residues in the CDR3. The CDR3 DNA reads as TGTGCCAGCAGCTTGGTGGGGGGGCCCAGGAATGAGCAGTTCTTC. It codes for CASSLVGGPRNEQFF.

The chain employs TRBV7-8 and TRBJ2-5; weak D call: TRBD1 (5 bases). The CDR3 contains 15 residues. V was pared by 0 bases and J by 7 bases, with 15 bases between. In germline, CDR1 is SGHVS, CDR2 FQNEAQ. CDR3 amino acids: CASSLALGPSGTQYF. CDR3 DNA: TGTGCCAGCAGCTTAGCGTTGGGGCCCTCGGGGACCCAGTACTTC.

The chain carries TRBV5-1 and TRBJ1-1, with D perhaps TRBD1 (5 bases). V was shortened by 0 bases and J by 6 bases, with 12 bases between the two germline ends. The CDR3 extends over 14 amino acids. Germline V gene data show CDR1 as SGHRS and CDR2 as YFSETQ. The CDR3, as DNA: TGCGCCAGCAGCTTGGCCAAGAGGGACGCTGAAGCTTTCTTT. Amino acids: CASSLAKRDAEAFF.

This clone was observed a single time. This chain connects TRBV30 to TRBJ2-7; D unresolved. There are 11 residues in the CDR3. The ends were cut back, 8 bases at V and 6 bases at J, with 14 bases in the middle. Germline CDR1 and CDR2: GTSNPN and SVGIG (reference sequence). CDR3: CAVGWLGEQYF. The CDR3 DNA reads as TGTGCCGTTGGCTGGCTCGGCGAGCAGTACTTC.